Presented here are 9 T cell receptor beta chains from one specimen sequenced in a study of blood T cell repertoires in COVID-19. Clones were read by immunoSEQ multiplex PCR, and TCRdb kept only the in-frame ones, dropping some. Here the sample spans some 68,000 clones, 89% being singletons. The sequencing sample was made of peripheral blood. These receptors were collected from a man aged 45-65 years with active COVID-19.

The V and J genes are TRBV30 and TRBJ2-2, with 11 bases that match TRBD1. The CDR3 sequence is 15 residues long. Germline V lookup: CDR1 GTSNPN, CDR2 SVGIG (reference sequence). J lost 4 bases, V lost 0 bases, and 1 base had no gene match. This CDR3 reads CAWSVGTGGTGELFF. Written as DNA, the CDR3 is TGTGCCTGGAGTGTCGGGACAGGGGGCACCGGGGAGCTGTTTTTT.

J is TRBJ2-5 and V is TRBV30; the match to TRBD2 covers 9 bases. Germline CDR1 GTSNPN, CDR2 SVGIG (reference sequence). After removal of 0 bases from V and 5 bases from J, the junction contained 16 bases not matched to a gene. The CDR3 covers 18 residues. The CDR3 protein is CAWSVVIAGAGQFETQYF. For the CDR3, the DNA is TGTGCCTGGAGTGTAGTAATAGCGGGGGCCGGGCAATTCGAGACCCAGTACTTC.

The DNA for the CDR3 is TGTGCCAGCAGCTTGGATCCCAACCGGGGGAACATTCAGTACTTC. Residues: CASSLDPNRGNIQYF. The V call is TRBV5-6, the J call TRBJ2-4; possible D gene TRBD2, 6 bases. CDR1 SGHDT and CDR2 YYEEEE come from the germline V gene. V was clipped by 0 bases and J by 7 bases, with 14 bases between them. The CDR3 runs to 15 residues.

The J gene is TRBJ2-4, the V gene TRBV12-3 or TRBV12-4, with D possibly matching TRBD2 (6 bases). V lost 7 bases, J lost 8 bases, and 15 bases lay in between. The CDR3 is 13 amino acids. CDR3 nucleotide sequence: TGTGCCAGCACCACGACTAGGGTGCACATTCAGTACTTC. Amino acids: CASTTTRVHIQYF.

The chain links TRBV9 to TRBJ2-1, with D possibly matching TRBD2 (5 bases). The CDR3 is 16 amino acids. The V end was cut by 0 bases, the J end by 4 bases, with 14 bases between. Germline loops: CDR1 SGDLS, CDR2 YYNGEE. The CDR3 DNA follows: TGTGCCAGCAGCGTAGAAAGGAGGCCCCTATACAATGAGCAGTTCTTC. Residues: CASSVERRPLYNEQFF.

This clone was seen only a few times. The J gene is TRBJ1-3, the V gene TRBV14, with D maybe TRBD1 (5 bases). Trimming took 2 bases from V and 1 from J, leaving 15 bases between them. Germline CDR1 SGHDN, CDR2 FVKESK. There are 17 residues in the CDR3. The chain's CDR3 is CASSQLPGGSSGNTIYF. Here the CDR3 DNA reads TGTGCCAGCAGCCAACTCCCGGGGGGATCTTCTGGAAACACCATATATTTT.

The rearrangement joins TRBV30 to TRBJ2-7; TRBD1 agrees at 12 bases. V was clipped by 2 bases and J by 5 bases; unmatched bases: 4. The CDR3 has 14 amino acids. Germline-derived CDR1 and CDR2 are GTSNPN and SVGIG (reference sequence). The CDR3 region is CAWSTGTGGHEQYF. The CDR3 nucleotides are TGTGCCTGGAGTACCGGGACAGGGGGCCACGAGCAGTACTTC. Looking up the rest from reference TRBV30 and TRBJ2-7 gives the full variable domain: SQTIHQWPATLVQPVGSPLSLECTVEGTSNPNLYWYRQAAGRGLQLLFYSVGIGQISSEVPQNLSASRPQDRQFILSSKKLLLSDSGFYLCAWSTGTGGHEQYFGPGTRLTVT.

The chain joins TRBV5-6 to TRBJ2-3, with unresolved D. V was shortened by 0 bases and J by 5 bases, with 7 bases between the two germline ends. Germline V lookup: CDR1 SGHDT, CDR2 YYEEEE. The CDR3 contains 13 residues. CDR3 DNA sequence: TGTGCCAGCAGCTTGGTTTCCCAAGATACGCAGTATTTT. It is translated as CASSLVSQDTQYF.

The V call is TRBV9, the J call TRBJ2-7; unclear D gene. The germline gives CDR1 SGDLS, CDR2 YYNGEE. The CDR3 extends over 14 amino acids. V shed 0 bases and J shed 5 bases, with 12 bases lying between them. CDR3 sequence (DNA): TGTGCCAGCAGCGTAGCTTTCGACGGAGACGAGCAGTACTTC. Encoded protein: CASSVAFDGDEQYF.